The source of this TCR beta chain is a study of T cells in localized non-small cell lung cancer. V was cut by 3 bases and J by 2 bases, with 9 bases left in between. CDR3 size: 14 residues. Germline CDR1 reads SGHNT; CDR2 reads YENEEA. The protocol was immunoSEQ multiplex PCR, while the TCRdb copy is restricted to in-frame clones and leaves out a portion. The profile shows about 1,700 clones, 35% to 45% of them singletons. The study, taken as a whole, reports: Sequencing involved a lone tumor region, leaving heterogeneity possible. In adjacent lung, a median approximately 60 of the top 100 tumor clones were found. Uninvolved adjacent lung showed higher T cell clonality than tumor.

Concerning this clone itself: Antigen specificity is unknown.

The material sequenced was lung tumor tissue, taken before any cancer treatment. The chain combines TRBV11-3 with TRBJ2-3; no clear D. This clonotype was obtained from a female donor aged 60 or older with stage I lung adenocarcinoma. The CDR3 is CASSLFGDTDTQYF. In nucleotides, the CDR3 is TGTGCCAGCAGCTTGTTTGGGGACACAGATACGCAGTATTTT. Full variable domain (outside the CDR3, taken from reference TRBV11-3 and TRBJ2-3): EAGVVQSPRYKIIEKKQPVAFWCNPISGHNTLYWYLQNLGQGPELLIRYENEEAVDDSQLPKDRFSAERLKGVDSTLKIQPAELGDSAVYLCASSLFGDTDTQYFGPGTRLTVL.